The TCR beta chain described here comes from a study of blood T cell repertoires in COVID-19 (dated by TCRdb to about 2020). Study-wide context: Collaborator samples came from the United States, Italy and Spain and covered acute and convalescent phases of COVID-19. Nearly every sample came with metadata listing a de-identified subject ID, COVID-19 status, age in years and sex. The repertoires were released in a freely available public database intended as a resource for research on the immune response to SARS-CoV-2. The samples were drawn from the first 160 participants of the ongoing ImmuneRACE study and from some 1,300 subjects provided by 6 global collaborators. Deeply sampled blood TCRbeta repertoires from subjects exposed to, actively infected with, or recovered from COVID-19 were included in the dataset. Where available, HLA class I and class II types were taken from metadata supplied by the sample provider and were not determined by assay-based typing. The material from the prospective study consisted of cDNA or gDNA derived from T cells, B-cell-depleted T cells, or PBMCs.

The research as a whole found: The amount of clinical and demographic metadata varied by source and participant and was provided uncurated.

TCRbeta CDR3 regions were amplified from genomic DNA using the immunoSEQ Assay, a bias-controlled multiplex PCR. Processing in the source paper ran as follows. Nucleated cell counts per sample were estimated from amplification of reference gene primers within the assay. To quantify the absolute abundance of each unique TCRbeta CDR3 rearrangement, sequence reads were collapsed and filtered. Productive Simpson clonality was computed per sample as the square root of Simpson's diversity index over productive rearrangements. TCRdb re-hosts the immuneACCESS table, in-frame sequences only. Its copies lack some clones; in the studies checked, an unresolved V gene accounts for under half of them, and the cause for the rest is not known. That table furnishes V, J and clone size, whereas the DNA furnished D and trimming. Present in this sample are about 95,000 clones, roughly 80% of which were seen just once. Less than 6% of the sample rests with the top ten.

One collaborating source in Seattle enrolled patients while the patients were actively infected and followed the patients over time throughout the course of disease. Whole blood was collected in K2EDTA tubes by collaborating institutions according to the institutions' own protocols. Collaborator samples were shipped for TCRbeta analysis as frozen whole blood, isolated PBMCs, or DNA extracted from either sample type. The CDR3 runs 12 residues from the cysteine to the phenylalanine. The retained sequence is limited to the CDR3, 36 bases, with the frame set at the first base. The V end loses 3 bases and the J end loses 6 bases, and a stretch of 9 bases separates them. This clone appeared once. Its recognized antigen is unknown. Nothing much larger sits one base from this clone, and base qualities are not available.

Sequenced material: peripheral blood. The sequence is built from TRBV12-3 or TRBV12-4 and TRBJ2-7; the D gene identity is not certain. This sequence originates from a man older than 75 with COVID-19, enrolled during active disease. At the DNA level, the sequence is TGTGCCAGCAGTTTGTCGGGTTCCGAGCAGTACTTC. Its product reads: CASSLSGSEQYF.